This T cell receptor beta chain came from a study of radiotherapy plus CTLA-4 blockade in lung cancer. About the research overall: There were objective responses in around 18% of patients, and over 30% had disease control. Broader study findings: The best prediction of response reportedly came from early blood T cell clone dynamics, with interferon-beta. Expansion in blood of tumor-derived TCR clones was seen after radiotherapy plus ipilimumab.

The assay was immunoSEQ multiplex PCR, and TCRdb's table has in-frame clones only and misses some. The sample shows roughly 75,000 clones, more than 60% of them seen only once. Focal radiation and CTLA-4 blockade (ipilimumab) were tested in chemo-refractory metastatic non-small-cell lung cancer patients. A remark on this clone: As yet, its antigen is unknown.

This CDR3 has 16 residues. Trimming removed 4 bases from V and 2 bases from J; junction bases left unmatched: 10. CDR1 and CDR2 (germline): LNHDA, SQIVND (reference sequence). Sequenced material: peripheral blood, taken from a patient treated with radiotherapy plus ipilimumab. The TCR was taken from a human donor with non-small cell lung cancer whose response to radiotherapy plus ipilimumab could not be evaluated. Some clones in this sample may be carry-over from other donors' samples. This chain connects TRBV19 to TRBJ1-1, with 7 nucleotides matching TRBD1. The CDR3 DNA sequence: TGTGCCAGTAGTACCCGCCAGACAGGGCGAAACACTGAAGCTTTCTTT. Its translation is CASSTRQTGRNTEAFF.